These 13 T cell receptor beta chains share one sample of origin, sequenced in a study of T cell changes during pregnancy in multiple sclerosis. Generated by immunoSEQ multiplex PCR, the TCRdb table keeps only in-frame clones and is missing some. This sample has roughly 90,000 clones; 80% to 95% occur once, and the top ten carry 0.95%. The specimen comprised peripheral blood, sampled before pregnancy. These receptors all stem from a female donor with multiple sclerosis, enrolled in a pregnancy study.

This rearrangement joins TRBV7-2 to TRBJ1-1, with TRBD1 identical over 7 bases. The V segment lost 5 bases and the J segment 10 bases; nucleotides outside the gene matches: 4. Per the germline V gene, CDR1 is SGHTA and CDR2 is FQGNSA. The CDR3 sequence is 11 residues long. The CDR3 nucleotides read TGTGCCAGCAGCGTTACAGGGGCAGCTTTCTTT. It encodes CASSVTGAAFF.

This sequence joins TRBV9 and TRBJ1-2, with TRBD1 matching over 9 bases. The CDR3 spans 15 residues. The V segment lost 4 bases and the J segment 0 bases; nucleotides outside the gene matches: 4. CDR1 and CDR2 from the germline V gene are SGDLS and YYNGEE. The CDR3 is CASSPRDRANYGYTF. The CDR3 DNA reads as TGTGCCAGCAGCCCCCGGGACAGGGCTAACTATGGCTACACCTTC.

This chain uses TRBV30 with TRBJ2-1, with D perhaps matching TRBD2 (6 bases). Per the germline V gene, CDR1 is GTSNPN and CDR2 is SVGIG (reference sequence). The CDR3 loop spans 14 amino acids. Trimming took 2 bases from V and 3 from J, leaving 11 bases between them. The CDR3 DNA is TGTGCCTGGAGTTCGGGGGAGAGCTACAATGAGCAGTTCTTC. This sequence encodes CAWSSGESYNEQFF.

This clone was picked up one time. The chain uses TRBV15 and TRBJ2-1; D perhaps matches TRBD2 (5 bases). The germline V and J ends were trimmed by 1 base and 6 bases, with 16 bases remaining between them. This CDR3 has 16 residues. CDR1 and CDR2 from the germline V gene are LNHNV and YYDKDF (reference sequence). The DNA for the CDR3 is TGTGCCACCAGCAGAGGAGAGGGAAAATTAACCAATGAGCAGTTCTTC. It specifies CATSRGEGKLTNEQFF.

The chain links TRBV5-6 to TRBJ1-4; D not certain. Trimming removed 4 bases at V and 0 bases at J, with 10 bases between. The CDR3 has 15 residues. Looked up from germline, CDR1 is SGHDT and CDR2 is YYEEEE. The CDR3 DNA sequence: TGTGCCAGCAGCCCCCTACCGGCAACTAATGAAAAACTGTTTTTT. Residues: CASSPLPATNEKLFF.

This chain joins TRBV4-3 and TRBJ1-3; D possibly corresponds to TRBD1 (5 bases). Germline CDR1 is LGHNA and CDR2 is YSLEER. The CDR3 has 15 residues. Trimming took 0 bases from V and 4 from J, leaving 10 bases between them. The CDR3, as DNA: TGCGCCAGCAGCCAAGATGCCGGGGGAGGAAACACCATATATTTT. This gives the protein CASSQDAGGGNTIYF.

This clone showed up just a few times. The rearrangement uses TRBV25-1 and TRBJ2-3; no clear D gene. CDR1 and CDR2 (germline): MGHDK, SYGVNS. This CDR3 is 14 amino acids long. Deletions cut 6 bases from V and 1 base from J, with 11 bases between. In nucleotides, the CDR3 is TGTGCCAGCAGCGGAGAAGTTGGCACAGATACGCAGTATTTT. Amino acids: CASSGEVGTDTQYF.

The chain links TRBV7-8 to TRBJ2-6; 7 bases match TRBD1. Germline V gene lookup returns CDR1 SGHVS and CDR2 FQNEAQ. J lost 1 base, V lost 3 bases, and 6 bases had no gene match. CDR3 size: 17 residues. CDR3 region: CASSFNRGSSGANVLTF. The CDR3 nucleotides read TGTGCCAGCAGCTTCAACAGGGGCAGTTCTGGGGCCAACGTCCTGACTTTC.

This rearrangement joins TRBV13 to TRBJ2-7; 12 nucleotides agree with TRBD2. The CDR3 has 16 amino acids. V lost 5 bases to trimming and J lost 4 bases; unmatched junction nucleotides: 9. Germline V gives CDR1 PRHDT, CDR2 FYEKMQ (reference sequence). CDR3 region: CASSSSSGRAYYEQYF. CDR3 sequence (DNA): TGTGCCAGCAGCAGCTCTAGCGGGAGGGCCTATTACGAGCAGTACTTC. Together with reference TRBV13 and TRBJ2-7, the CDR3 gives the full variable domain: AAGVIQSPRHLIKEKRETATLKCYPIPRHDTVYWYQQGPGQDPQFLISFYEKMQSDKGSIPDRFSAQQFSDYHSELNMSSLELGDSALYFCASSSSSGRAYYEQYFGPGTRLTVT.

The CDR3, as DNA: TGTGCCAGCAGCTGGAGGGGTTACGACACCGGGGAGCTGTTTTTT. Residues: CASSWRGYDTGELFF. The rearrangement joins TRBV7-6 to TRBJ2-2, with TRBD2 as a possible D gene (6 bases). The V gene lost 4 bases and the J gene lost 3 bases, with 12 bases spanning the gap. The germline V gene has CDR1 SGHVS and CDR2 FNYEAQ. CDR3 size: 15 residues.

This chain joins TRBV2 and TRBJ2-2; 7 positions agree with TRBD2. The trim removed 9 bases at V and 2 bases at J, leaving 9 bases unmatched. The CDR3 runs 15 residues. Germline V gives CDR1 SNHLY, CDR2 FYNNEI. CDR3 amino acids: CASGVSGLNTGELFF. The CDR3 nucleotides are TGTGCCAGTGGGGTTAGCGGGTTAAACACCGGGGAGCTGTTTTTT. The whole variable domain, remainder taken from reference TRBV2 and TRBJ2-2, is EPEVTQTPSHQVTQMGQEVILRCVPISNHLYFYWYRQILGQKVEFLVSFYNNEISEKSEIFDDQFSVERPDGSNFTLKIRSTKLEDSAMYFCASGVSGLNTGELFFGEGSRLTVL.

The chain has TRBV27 and TRBJ2-7; no reliable D call. The CDR3 is 16 amino acids. The V and J ends lost 2 bases and 1 base respectively, with 15 bases between them. Germline-derived CDR1 and CDR2 are MNHEY and SMNVEV (reference sequence). The CDR3 bases are TGTGCCAGCAGTTTAAAGAAGTCAGAGAGGTCCTACGAGCAGTACTTC. The encoded protein is CASSLKKSERSYEQYF.

The chain is built from TRBV19 and TRBJ2-6, with D perhaps matching TRBD1 (6 bases). Germline CDR1 LNHDA, CDR2 SQIVND (reference sequence). V was pared by 5 bases and J by 3 bases, with 11 bases between. The CDR3 is 15 residues long. The chain's CDR3 is CASSSRGYGANVLTF. Written as DNA, the CDR3 is TGTGCCAGTAGTTCTAGGGGGTATGGGGCCAACGTCCTGACTTTC.